This T cell receptor beta chain was profiled in a study of T-cell reconstitution after alpha-beta-depleted transplantation in children (TCRdb year 2016). Regarding the research as a whole: The study quantitatively tracked T-cell immune reconstitution after TCRalphabeta/CD19-depleted allogeneic hematopoietic cell transplantation in children using TCR repertoire profiling.

The treatment or condition label, as the study defines it: allogeneic hematopoietic cell transplantation with graft depleted of TCRalphabeta T cells and CD19 B cells. The transplant recipients were children given TCRalphabeta/CD19-depleted allogeneic hematopoietic cell grafts. On this clonotype: It lacks a known antigen. No much larger clone exists at a distance of one base, and base qualities are not known.

The study at large found these results: Apparently early alphabetaT-cell count recovery about two months after transplant reportedly relied on only several hundred rapidly expanded clones derived from non-depleted graft cells. In some patients, the high TCRbeta diversity seen at day 60 was put down to recipient T cells and intrathymic progenitors that had survived conditioning. Over subsequent months, a decline in hyperexpanded clone frequencies was noted, and after one year, T-cell counts and TCRbeta diversity were mostly ascribed to newly produced T cells.

Between the V and J ends, shortened by 1 base and 5 bases respectively, the junction contains 6 bases. The CDR3, from cysteine to phenylalanine, totals 12 residues. The entry retains the CDR3 DNA only, 36 bases that are in frame from base 1. CDR1 and CDR2 (SGHRS, YFSETQ) derive from the germline V gene. The library was built by means of PCR. The instrument was an Illumina HiSeq 2500. To normalize quantification of the TCRbeta repertoire, the TCR libraries were built with molecular barcoding that relied on unique molecular identifiers. TCRdb reworked the public reads: Q25 trimming with fastp, MiXCR clone assembly, productive beta chains retained. For every CDR3 protein sequence, its rows merge into one entry that carries the most common genes and DNA. In this sample the table shows about 240,000 distinct CDR3 sequences, 20% to 30% of which occur a single time. The top ten clonotypes cover roughly 2.6% of the sample.

The specimen was PBMCs, collected before TCRalphabeta/CD19-depleted stem cell transplant. The chain links TRBV5-1 with TRBJ2-5; the D segment cannot be called with confidence. This receptor was identified in a girl aged 2 to 10 with Fanconi anemia, due to receive a stem cell transplant. The DNA is TGCGCCAGCAGCTTGATATCGGAGACCCAGTACTTC. Its protein product is CASSLISETQYF.